The 8 T cell receptor beta chains presented below share a single source sample, sequenced in a study of blood T cell repertoires in COVID-19. Produced via immunoSEQ multiplex PCR; TCRdb's table is partial and in-frame only. The table records 100,000 or so clones, less than 90% of them present only once. The sequencing input was peripheral blood. These receptors originate from a man in his 70s with active or convalescent COVID-19.

The rearrangement joins TRBV10-3 to TRBJ2-6, with D perhaps TRBD1 (7 bases). The germline V gene encodes CDR1 ENHRY and CDR2 SYGVKD. CDR3 size: 16 residues. Deletions cut 2 bases from V and 4 bases from J, with 12 bases between. CDR3: CAISEPGGGGANVLTF. The CDR3 nucleotides read TGTGCCATCAGTGAGCCAGGGGGAGGAGGGGCCAACGTCCTGACTTTC.

This chain uses TRBV11-2 with TRBJ2-3, with 7 nucleotides matching TRBD2. The germline gives CDR1 SGHAT, CDR2 FQNNGV. CDR3 length: 17 residues. The J segment lost 4 bases and the V segment lost 5 bases, leaving 15 bases of the junction unmatched. The CDR3 DNA sequence: TGTGCCAGCAGCCCTTCCGGTGGGCGGGGGAGGGCAGATACGCAGTATTTT. Encoded protein: CASSPSGGRGRADTQYF.

The rearrangement links TRBV7-3 to TRBJ1-1, with D maybe TRBD1 (6 bases). V was pared by 5 bases and J by 1 base, with 14 bases between. This CDR3 spans 15 amino acids. Germline loops: CDR1 SGHTA, CDR2 FQGTGA. The CDR3 DNA follows: TGTGCCAGCAGCCTCCTCGCACAGGGGAACACTGAAGCTTTCTTT. Protein product: CASSLLAQGNTEAFF.

This clone was recorded a few times. The chain uses TRBV7-8 and TRBJ1-6; no definite D call. CDR3 size: 14 residues. Between the trimmed V and J ends, which lost 0 bases and 5 bases, there was a span of 5 bases. In germline, CDR1 is SGHVS, CDR2 FQNEAQ. The CDR3 DNA reads as TGTGCCAGCAGCTTAGCCCCTGATAATTCACCCCTCCACTTT. Translation gives CASSLAPDNSPLHF.

The sample holds a few counts of this clone. This sequence joins TRBV5-1 and TRBJ1-3, with D possibly matching TRBD1 (6 bases). Germline values: CDR1 SGHRS, CDR2 YFSETQ. The ends were cut back, 0 bases at V and 4 bases at J, with 14 bases in the middle. The CDR3 extends over 16 amino acids. Here the CDR3 reads CASSLEPGGSGNTIYF. CDR3 DNA: TGCGCCAGCAGCTTGGAGCCGGGGGGCTCCGGAAACACCATATATTTT.

The CDR3 sequence is CASSLLLSRDTTTTGNTIYF. The DNA for the CDR3 is TGTGCCAGCTCACTACTTCTCTCCCGGGACACGACAACGACTGGAAACACCATATATTTT. J is TRBJ1-3 and V is TRBV18, with D maybe TRBD1 (6 bases). The CDR3 totals 20 residues. The V end was cut by 4 bases, the J end by 2 bases, with 27 bases between. From germline, CDR1 is KGHSH and CDR2 LQKENI.

The rearrangement links TRBV28 to TRBJ2-7; TRBD1 might be the D (5 bases). The CDR3 is made up of 15 amino acids. V was clipped by 3 bases and J by 4 bases, with 16 bases between them. Per the germline V gene, CDR1 is MDHEN and CDR2 is SYDVKM. The CDR3 nucleotides read TGTGCCAGCAGTTTGATAGGTAGGGGTCGGTACGAGCAGTACTTC. Its protein is CASSLIGRGRYEQYF.

The chain carries TRBV30 and TRBJ2-7; TRBD1 is a possible D gene (6 bases). Germline V gives CDR1 GTSNPN, CDR2 SVGIG (reference sequence). The CDR3 runs 14 residues. The CDR3 reads CAGQGTDRAYEQYF. The CDR3 nucleotides are TGTGCGGGCCAGGGAACGGACAGAGCCTACGAGCAGTACTTC.